This T cell receptor (beta chain) came from a study of T cell changes during pregnancy in multiple sclerosis. Only in-frame clones appear in the TCRdb table, and some are missing; sequencing was by immunoSEQ multiplex PCR. The sample shows around 68,000 clones, approximately 90% of them seen only once. Germline CDR1 KGHSH, CDR2 LQKENI. V gave up 5 bases and J gave up 4 bases, with 14 bases separating them. The CDR3 spans 14 residues. The gene calls are TRBV18 and TRBJ1-1; D uncertain. Sequenced material: peripheral blood, taken in the third trimester of pregnancy. The receptor comes from a female donor with multiple sclerosis, enrolled in a pregnancy study. CDR3 DNA: TGTGCCAGCTCAGCCGGGTTGGAGCCCACTGAAGCTTTCTTT. This translates into CASSAGLEPTEAFF.